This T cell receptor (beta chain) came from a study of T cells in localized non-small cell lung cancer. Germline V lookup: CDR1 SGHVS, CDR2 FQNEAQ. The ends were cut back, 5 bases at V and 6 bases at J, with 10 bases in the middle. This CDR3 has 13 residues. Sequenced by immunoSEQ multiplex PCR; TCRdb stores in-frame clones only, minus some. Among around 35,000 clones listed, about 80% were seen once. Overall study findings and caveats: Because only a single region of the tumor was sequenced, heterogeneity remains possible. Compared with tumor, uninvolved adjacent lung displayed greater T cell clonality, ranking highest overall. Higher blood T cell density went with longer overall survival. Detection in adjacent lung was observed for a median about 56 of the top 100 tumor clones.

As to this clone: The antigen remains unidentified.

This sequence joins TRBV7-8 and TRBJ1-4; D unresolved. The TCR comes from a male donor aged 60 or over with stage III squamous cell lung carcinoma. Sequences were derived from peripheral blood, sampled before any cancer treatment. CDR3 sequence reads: CASSRSGDEKLFF. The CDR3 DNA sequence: TGTGCCAGCAGCCGGAGTGGAGATGAAAAACTGTTTTTT.